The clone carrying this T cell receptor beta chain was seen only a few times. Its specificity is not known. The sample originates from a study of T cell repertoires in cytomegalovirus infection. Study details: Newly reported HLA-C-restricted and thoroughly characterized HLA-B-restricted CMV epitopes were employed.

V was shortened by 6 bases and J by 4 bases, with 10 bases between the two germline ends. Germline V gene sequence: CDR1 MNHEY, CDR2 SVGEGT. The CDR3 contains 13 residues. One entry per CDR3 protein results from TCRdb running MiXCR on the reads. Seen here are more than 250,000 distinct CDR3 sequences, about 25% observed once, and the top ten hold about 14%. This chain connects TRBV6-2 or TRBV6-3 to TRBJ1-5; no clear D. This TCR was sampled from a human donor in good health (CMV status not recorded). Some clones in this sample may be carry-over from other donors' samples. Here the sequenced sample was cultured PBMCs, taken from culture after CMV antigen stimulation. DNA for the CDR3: TGTGCCAGCAGCGCAACGAGGAATCAGCCCCAGCATTTT. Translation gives CASSATRNQPQHF.